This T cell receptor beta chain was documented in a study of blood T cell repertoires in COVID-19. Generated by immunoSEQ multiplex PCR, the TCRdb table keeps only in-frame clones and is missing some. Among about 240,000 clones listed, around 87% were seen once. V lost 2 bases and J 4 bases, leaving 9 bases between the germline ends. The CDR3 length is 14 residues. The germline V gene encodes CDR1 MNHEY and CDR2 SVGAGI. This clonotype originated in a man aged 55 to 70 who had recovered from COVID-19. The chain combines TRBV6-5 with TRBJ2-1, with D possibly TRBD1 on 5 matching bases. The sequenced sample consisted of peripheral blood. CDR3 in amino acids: CASSYIPGYNEQFF. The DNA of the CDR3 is TGTGCCAGCAGTTACATACCAGGGTACAATGAGCAGTTCTTC.